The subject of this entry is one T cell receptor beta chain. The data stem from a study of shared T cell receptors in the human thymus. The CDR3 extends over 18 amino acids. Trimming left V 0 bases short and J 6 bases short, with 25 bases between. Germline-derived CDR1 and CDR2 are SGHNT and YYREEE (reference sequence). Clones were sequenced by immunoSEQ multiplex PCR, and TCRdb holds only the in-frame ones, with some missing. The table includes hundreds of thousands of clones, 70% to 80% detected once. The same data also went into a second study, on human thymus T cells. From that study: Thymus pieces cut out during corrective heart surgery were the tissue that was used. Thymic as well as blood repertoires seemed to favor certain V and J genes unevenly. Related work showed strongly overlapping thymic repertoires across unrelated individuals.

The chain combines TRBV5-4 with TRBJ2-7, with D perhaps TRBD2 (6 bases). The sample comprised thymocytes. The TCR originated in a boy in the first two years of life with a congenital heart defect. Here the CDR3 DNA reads TGTGCCAGCAGCTTGGTCGGTCAGGAGGGCGGGATGAGCATCGAGCAGTACTTC. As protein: CASSLVGQEGGMSIEQYF.